This TCR beta chain is from a study of blood T cell repertoires in COVID-19. The CDR3 contains 16 residues. Germline trimming cut 2 bases from V and 5 bases from J; bases unmatched to any gene: 10. The germline V gene encodes CDR1 SGHKS and CDR2 YYEKEE (reference sequence). TCRdb's table, derived via immunoSEQ multiplex PCR, lists solely in-frame clones and lacks some. In the table there are 300,000 or so clones, approximately 90% of which are singletons. This TCR was sampled from a young woman who had recovered from COVID-19. This rearrangement joins TRBV5-5 to TRBJ1-1; 9 nucleotides line up with TRBD1. What was sequenced was PBMCs or T cells enriched from blood (not recorded which). Here the CDR3 reads CASSFQQGAGLTEAFF. The CDR3, as DNA: TGTGCCAGCAGCTTTCAACAGGGGGCGGGTTTGACTGAAGCTTTCTTT.